A selection of T cell receptor beta chains follows, all from one sample in a study of blood T cell repertoires in COVID-19. The table came from immunoSEQ multiplex PCR; TCRdb's copy has only in-frame clones and leaves some out. The sample includes approximately 270,000 clones, 70% to 90% of them seen just once. The sample comprised peripheral blood. All receptors come from a woman in her seventies with acute or convalescent COVID-19. CDR3s include the opening cysteine and the closing phenylalanine or tryptophan. A D gene is named only where the DNA matches it firmly. Not all rows give a size; the values are once, few, many and, for expanded clones, a class.

J	V	D	size	CDR3	DNA
TRBJ2-5	TRBV20-1	NA	NA	CSAPGSGTQYF	TGCAGTGCGCCAGGGTCAGGGACCCAGTACTTC
TRBJ1-2	TRBV28	NA	NA	CASSLSAGHDAF	TGTGCCAGCAGTTTATCAGCAGGGCATGACGCCTTC
TRBJ2-1	TRBV7-9	NA	NA	CASSLARAGVNEQFF	TGTGCCAGCAGCTTAGCGCGGGCCGGGGTCAATGAGCAGTTCTTC
TRBJ1-5	TRBV18	TRBD1	NA	CASSRGTGNSNQPQHF	TGTGCCAGCTCACGAGGGACAGGGAATAGCAATCAGCCCCAGCATTTT
TRBJ2-7	TRBV25-1	NA	NA	CASSPQVYEQYF	TGTGCCAGCAGTCCCCAGGTCTACGAGCAGTACTTC
TRBJ1-6	TRBV2	TRBD1	few	CASRGTGAYNSPLHF	TGTGCCAGCAGAGGTACAGGGGCCTATAATTCACCCCTCCACTTT
TRBJ1-5	TRBV12-3/TRBV12-4	NA	NA	CASQGPSWQPQHF	TGTGCCAGCCAGGGGCCATCTTGGCAGCCCCAGCATTTT
TRBJ1-3	TRBV4-1	TRBD1	few	CASSRGTGGRLWGNTIYF	TGCGCCAGCAGCCGCGGGACAGGGGGCCGTCTTTGGGGAAACACCATATATTTT
TRBJ1-3	TRBV10-2	TRBD1	NA	CASRAAGGIGNTIYF	TGCGCCAGCAGAGCCGCAGGGGGCATTGGAAACACCATATATTTT
TRBJ1-3	TRBV6-1	NA	NA	CASSEAPQSGNTIYF	TGTGCCAGCAGTGAAGCCCCCCAGTCTGGAAACACCATATATTTT
TRBJ2-3	TRBV3-1/TRBV3-2	TRBD2	NA	CASSQWRGGTDTQYF	TGTGCCAGCAGCCAATGGCGGGGGGGCACAGATACGCAGTATTTT
TRBJ1-2	TRBV7-2	NA	once	CASSLVQGGYTF	TGTGCCAGCAGCTTAGTGCAGGGAGGCTACACCTTC
TRBJ1-6	TRBV19	NA	NA	CASRGREGISPLHF	TGTGCCAGCAGGGGCAGGGAAGGTATTTCACCCCTCCACTTT
TRBJ2-7	TRBV27	NA	NA	CASSLPPGEQYF	TGTGCCAGCAGTTTGCCCCCGGGCGAGCAGTACTTC
TRBJ1-2	TRBV6-5	NA	NA	CASGPQGSVYGYTF	TGTGCCAGCGGTCCACAGGGCTCCGTATATGGCTACACCTTC
TRBJ2-3	TRBV5-1	TRBD2	NA	CASSQAGGPDTQYF	TGCGCCAGCAGCCAGGCGGGGGGGCCAGATACGCAGTATTTT
TRBJ2-1	TRBV5-1	TRBD1	NA	CASSLATGVSYNEQFF	TGCGCCAGCAGCTTGGCCACAGGGGTCTCCTACAATGAGCAGTTCTTC
TRBJ1-3	TRBV6-5	NA	NA	CASRGGDHRNTIYF	TGTGCCAGCAGGGGGGGGGACCACCGAAACACCATATATTTT
TRBJ1-1	TRBV4-2	NA	NA	CASSQDQGSAEAFF	TGTGCCAGCAGCCAAGATCAGGGAAGCGCTGAAGCTTTCTTT
TRBJ1-2	TRBV5-6	TRBD1	NA	CASSSGTERNYGYTF	TGTGCCAGCAGCTCCGGGACAGAAAGAAACTATGGCTACACCTTC
TRBJ2-1	TRBV9	TRBD2	few	CASSVGPSTRGGYNEQFF	TGTGCCAGCAGCGTAGGCCCTAGTACGCGGGGGGGGTACAATGAGCAGTTCTTC
TRBJ1-1	TRBV2	NA	NA	CAIGGNIEAFF	TGTGCCATTGGAGGGAACATCGAAGCTTTCTTT
TRBJ1-1	TRBV6-2/TRBV6-3	NA	once	CASSYPVGRENTEAFF	TGTGCCAGCAGTTACCCCGTTGGGCGGGAGAACACTGAAGCTTTCTTT
TRBJ2-1	TRBV6-4	TRBD2	NA	CASSDTLRGDHNEQFF	TGTGCCAGCAGTGACACGTTGCGGGGGGACCACAATGAGCAGTTCTTC
TRBJ1-2	TRBV3-1/TRBV3-2	NA	NA	CASSQGRVRFGYTF	TGTGCCAGCAGCCAAGGGAGGGTGAGGTTTGGCTACACCTTC
TRBJ2-4	TRBV19	TRBD1	NA	CASSKTGVVNIQYF	TGTGCCAGTAGTAAGACAGGGGTGGTGAACATTCAGTACTTC
TRBJ1-1	TRBV5-4	NA	NA	CASSLGAVNTEAFF	TGTGCCAGCAGCTTAGGAGCGGTGAACACTGAAGCTTTCTTT
TRBJ1-5	TRBV19	NA	NA	CATGGAYHQPQHF	TGTGCCACTGGGGGGGCTTATCATCAGCCCCAGCATTTT
TRBJ2-3	TRBV5-1	NA	NA	CASSFSDSTDTQYF	TGCGCCAGCAGCTTCTCGGACAGTACAGATACGCAGTATTTT
TRBJ1-4	TRBV29-1	NA	NA	CSVSFRGGDEKLFF	TGCAGCGTGTCCTTTAGAGGGGGAGACGAAAAACTGTTTTTT
TRBJ2-5	TRBV7-8	TRBD2	NA	CASSSALAGGRETQYF	TGTGCCAGCAGCTCCGCACTAGCGGGGGGTAGAGAGACCCAGTACTTC
TRBJ2-7	TRBV7-8	TRBD1	NA	CASSLALGQGRPYEQYF	TGTGCCAGCAGCTTAGCGCTGGGACAGGGACGACCCTACGAGCAGTACTTC
TRBJ1-2	TRBV12-3/TRBV12-4	NA	NA	CASSFTQGEGYTF	TGTGCCAGCAGTTTCACCCAGGGTGAGGGCTACACCTTC
TRBJ1-2	TRBV7-8	TRBD1	NA	CASSPRDRFNYGYTF	TGTGCCAGCAGCCCGCGGGACAGGTTTAACTATGGCTACACCTTC
TRBJ1-6	TRBV5-4	TRBD1	NA	CASSPGQADLNNSPLHF	TGTGCCAGCAGCCCAGGACAGGCGGACTTGAACAATTCACCCCTCCACTTT
TRBJ2-3	TRBV7-3	NA	NA	CASGASGTDTQYF	TGTGCCAGCGGGGCTAGCGGCACAGATACGCAGTATTTT
TRBJ2-1	TRBV6-1	TRBD2	NA	CASSALGAGGYNEQFF	TGTGCCAGCAGTGCCTTAGGGGCGGGGGGGTACAATGAGCAGTTCTTC
TRBJ1-1	TRBV6-6	NA	NA	CASSRPGHPLLNTEAFF	TGTGCCAGCAGTCGCCCGGGACACCCGCTATTAAACACTGAAGCTTTCTTT
TRBJ1-5	TRBV18	TRBD1	NA	CASSPPSGTGARPQHF	TGTGCCAGCTCACCACCGTCGGGGACAGGCGCACGGCCCCAGCATTTT
TRBJ2-2	TRBV6-5	NA	NA	CASRRPTSNTGELFF	TGTGCCAGCAGGCGACCTACTAGCAACACCGGGGAGCTGTTTTTT
TRBJ1-1	TRBV6-6	NA	NA	CASSYSEGGTEAFF	TGTGCCAGCAGTTACTCAGAGGGCGGCACTGAAGCTTTCTTT
TRBJ2-1	TRBV4-1	TRBD2	NA	CASNPQLAGGYNEQFF	TGCGCCAGCAACCCCCAGCTAGCGGGGGGATACAATGAGCAGTTCTTC
TRBJ2-1	TRBV5-8	TRBD2	NA	CASRGGYNEQFF	TGTGCCAGCAGGGGGGGGTACAATGAGCAGTTCTTC
TRBJ1-2	TRBV7-2	TRBD1	NA	CASSFGQGAAEDYGYTF	TGTGCCAGCAGCTTTGGACAGGGGGCTGCGGAGGACTATGGCTACACCTTC
TRBJ2-7	TRBV11-2	TRBD1	NA	CASSPTGTGDHEQYF	TGTGCCAGCAGCCCTACCGGGACAGGGGATCACGAGCAGTACTTT
TRBJ2-5	TRBV11-3	TRBD2	NA	CASSFGSREGETQYF	TGTGCCAGCAGCTTCGGCTCTAGGGAGGGAGAGACCCAGTACTTC
TRBJ2-1	TRBV6-2/TRBV6-3	TRBD2	NA	CASSQRLAGAYNEQFF	TGTGCCAGCAGTCAAAGACTAGCGGGGGCCTACAATGAGCAGTTCTTC
TRBJ1-6	TRBV5-1	TRBD1	NA	CASSARQGTGSPLHF	TGCGCCAGCAGCGCAAGACAGGGGACGGGATCACCCCTCCACTTT
TRBJ2-3	TRBV9	NA	NA	CASSGTEADTQYF	TGTGCCAGCAGCGGGACAGAGGCCGATACGCAGTATTTT
TRBJ1-1	TRBV11-2	NA	NA	CASSMRPGRVTEAFF	TGTGCCAGCAGCATGAGACCCGGGAGGGTCACTGAAGCTTTCTTT
TRBJ1-5	TRBV19	NA	once	CASSSGGGTGPQHF	TGTGCCAGTAGTTCGGGCGGAGGGACGGGGCCCCAGCATTTT
TRBJ1-1	TRBV2	NA	NA	CASRRDLNTEAFF	TGTGCCAGCAGGCGGGATCTGAACACTGAAGCTTTCTTT
TRBJ1-4	TRBV18	TRBD1	NA	CASSSGTVNEKLFF	TGTGCCAGCTCATCCGGGACAGTAAATGAAAAACTGTTTTTT
TRBJ2-3	TRBV20-1	TRBD2	NA	CSASQRGGITDTQYF	TGCAGTGCTAGTCAGCGGGGGGGTATCACAGATACGCAGTATTTT